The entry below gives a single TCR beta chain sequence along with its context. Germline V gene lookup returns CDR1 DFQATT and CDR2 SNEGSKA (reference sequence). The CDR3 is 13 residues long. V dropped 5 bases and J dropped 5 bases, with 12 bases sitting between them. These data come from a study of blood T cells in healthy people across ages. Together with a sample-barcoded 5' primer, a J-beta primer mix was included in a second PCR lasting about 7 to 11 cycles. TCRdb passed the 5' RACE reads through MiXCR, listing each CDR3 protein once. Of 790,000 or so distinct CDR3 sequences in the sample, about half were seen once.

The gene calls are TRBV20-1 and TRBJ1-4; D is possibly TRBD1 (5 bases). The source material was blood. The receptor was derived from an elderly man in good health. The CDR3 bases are TGCAGTGCTTATCAGGGAGGGAATGAAAAACTGTTTTTT. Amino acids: CSAYQGGNEKLFF.